These T cell receptor beta chains were read from a single sample in a study of blood T cells in healthy people across ages. A single record per CDR3 protein comes from TCRdb applying MiXCR to the 5' RACE reads. Of 600,000 or so distinct CDR3 sequences in the sample, 47% were seen once. The sequenced material came from blood. The receptors come from a man aged 80 or over in good health. Both conserved end residues are part of each CDR3. The D gene is left open where the match is weak. Clone size is shown for a subset of rows, as once, few, many or a class of expanded clone.

TRBV5-1	NA	NA	TRBJ2-7	TGCGCCAGCAGCTTGGGGACGGACGAGCAGTACTTC	CASSLGTDEQYF
TRBV3-1	NA	TRBD1	TRBJ2-7	TGTGCCAGCAGCCAACCGGGACAGCAGGTCCACGAGCAGTACTTC	CASSQPGQQVHEQYF
TRBV4-3	few	NA	TRBJ1-2	TGCGCCAGCAGCCAAGATCAAGGGGAATATTTCAACTATGGCTACACCTTC	CASSQDQGEYFNYGYTF
TRBV29-1	few	TRBD2	TRBJ2-1	TGCAGCGCGGGAGGAGGACGGGGAAGCTCCTACAATGAGCAGTTCTTC	CSAGGGRGSSYNEQFF
TRBV3-1	few	TRBD1	TRBJ2-1	TGTGCCAGCAGCCACTTCGACAGGGGGGATGAGCAGTTCTTC	CASSHFDRGDEQFF
TRBV4-1	NA	NA	TRBJ1-2	TGCGCCAGCAGCCAAGAGGGGATACGGAACTATGGCTACACCTTC	CASSQEGIRNYGYTF
TRBV7-6	NA	NA	TRBJ1-1	TGTGCCAGCAGCTTAAAGAACAGTATCATGAACACTGAAGCTTTCTTT	CASSLKNSIMNTEAFF
TRBV24-1	NA	TRBD2	TRBJ2-1	TGTGCCACCAGTGCCCTGCGGCGGGCTAGCGGGACACCAGCTCCCTACAATGAGCAGTTCTTC	CATSALRRASGTPAPYNEQFF
TRBV7-2	NA	NA	TRBJ2-1	TGTGCCAGCAGCTTAGCGACCCGGGAAAATGAGCAGTTCTTC	CASSLATRENEQFF
TRBV6-5	many	NA	TRBJ2-7	TGTGCCAGCAGTTACTCGACGGCAGGGGGGACCAACGAGCAGTACTTC	CASSYSTAGGTNEQYF
TRBV6-1	NA	NA	TRBJ2-3	TGTGTCAGCAAACTAATAAGGGGTCCCGCAGATATGCAGTATTTT	CVSKLIRGPADMQYF
TRBV7-9	NA	NA	TRBJ1-3	TGTGCCAGCAGCTTAGCCCTGGGCGGAAACACCATATATTTT	CASSLALGGNTIYF
TRBV20-1	NA	TRBD2	TRBJ2-7	TGCAGTGCTAGAGAGTCGGGGGGTAGCGGGAAAGTTGGGTATGAGCAGTACTTC	CSARESGGSGKVGYEQYF
TRBV7-9	few	NA	TRBJ1-4	TGTGCCAGCAGACCAGACATTATTGAAAAACTGTTTTTT	CASRPDIIEKLFF
TRBV20-1	NA	TRBD2	TRBJ2-7	TGCAGTGCAACCCTTCCGGGACTAGCGGGGGGGTTTGCCTACGAGCAGTACTTC	CSATLPGLAGGFAYEQYF
TRBV6-6	NA	TRBD2	TRBJ2-1	TGTGCCGGCAGTCCCGGGACTAGCTCCAACAATGAGCAGTTCTTC	CAGSPGTSSNNEQFF
TRBV7-2	NA	NA	TRBJ2-7	TGTGCCAGCAGCTTTGATGGAGCCTTCGCCTCTTACGAGCAGTACTTC	CASSFDGAFASYEQYF
TRBV29-1	NA	NA	TRBJ2-5	TGCAGCGGCGGTTGGGGGGGCGGTAATGAGCAGTACTTC	CSGGWGGGNEQYF
TRBV6-6	many	NA	TRBJ2-7	TGTGCCAGCAGTCCCCTCAGTAGCGGCAACTCCTACGAGCAGTACTTC	CASSPLSSGNSYEQYF
TRBV21-1	few	NA	TRBJ2-7	NA	CASSRVGAGSYEQYF
TRBV9	few	TRBD1	TRBJ2-7	TGTGCCAGCAGCGTAGGAGTAGGGGGCGGGGAGCAGTACTTC	CASSVGVGGGEQYF
TRBV2	NA	TRBD1	TRBJ2-1	TGTGCCAGCAGTGCCAATGGAGACAGGGGGGGTTTTGGACAGTTCTTC	CASSANGDRGGFGQFF
TRBV6-5	NA	TRBD1	TRBJ1-1	TGTGCCAGCAGTCCACCGGGACAGGGGATGAACACTGAAGCTTTCTTT	CASSPPGQGMNTEAFF
TRBV2	few	TRBD1	TRBJ2-3	TGTGCCAGCAGTGTTCACAGGGGCCACCCTAGCACAGATACGCAGTATTTT	CASSVHRGHPSTDTQYF
TRBV4-1	few	TRBD2	TRBJ2-7	TGCGCCAGCAGCCAAGTGGAAGCGGGGGGGAACTACGAGCAGTACTTC	CASSQVEAGGNYEQYF
TRBV5-1	few	TRBD2	TRBJ2-5	TGCGCCAGCAGCCAAACTAGCGGGGGGCGAGAGACCCAGTACTTC	CASSQTSGGRETQYF
TRBV7-6	NA	TRBD2	TRBJ2-7	TGTGCCAGCAGCTCTTCTAGCGGGGGAGGCTACGAGCAGTACTTC	CASSSSSGGGYEQYF
TRBV19	NA	TRBD1	TRBJ1-1	TGTGCCAGTAGTGTAACAGGGGATGCTTTCTTT	CASSVTGDAFF
TRBV10-3	NA	NA	TRBJ2-7	TGTGCCATCAGTGTACGCGGGGACGACGAGCAGTACTTC	CAISVRGDDEQYF
TRBV4-1	few	TRBD1	TRBJ2-6	TGCGCCAGCAGTCCAAGACAGGGGGCGGCTGGGGCCAACGTCCTGACTTTC	CASSPRQGAAGANVLTF
TRBV7-2	few	NA	TRBJ1-5	TGTGCCAGCAGGTTGGGGAGGGGAGACAATCAGCCCCAGCATTTT	CASRLGRGDNQPQHF
TRBV15	NA	NA	TRBJ2-7	TGTGCCACCAGCAGAGATAGCAGGGGGGACCACGAGCAGTACTTC	CATSRDSRGDHEQYF
TRBV6-2/TRBV6-3	few	TRBD1	TRBJ1-2	TGTGCCAGCAGCCACCCTGCGGGACAGGGGCACTATGGCTACACCTTC	CASSHPAGQGHYGYTF
TRBV20-1	few	NA	TRBJ1-6	TGCAGTGCTTCCGAAACTGAAAATTCACCCCTCCACTTT	CSASETENSPLHF
TRBV6-6	many	NA	TRBJ2-5	TGTGCCAGCAGTTGGGGGAAGGGCGGGGAGACCCAGTACTTC	CASSWGKGGETQYF
TRBV4-1	once	TRBD2	TRBJ2-1	TGCGCCAGCAGCCAAGGAAATAGCGGGAGCTACAATGAGCAGTTCTTC	CASSQGNSGSYNEQFF
TRBV10-3	many	NA	TRBJ2-5	TGTGCCATCAGTGTAGGCAGGGGAGAGACCCAGTACTTC	CAISVGRGETQYF